The 13 T cell receptor beta chains reported below all come from one sample, sequenced in a study of CD8+ T cells in alopecia areata. Stated treatment: oral pan-JAK inhibitor, 5-10 mg twice daily. Following extraction, RNA underwent reverse transcription to cDNA, which served as the sequencing template. TCRdb's table, derived via immunoSEQ multiplex PCR, lists solely in-frame clones and lacks some. The sample includes over 150,000 clones, less than 70% of them seen just once. Sequenced here: CD4+ T cells sorted from blood, sampled at week 24, from a patient treated with tofacitinib. These receptors were obtained from a human donor with alopecia areata.

The chain is built from TRBV18 and TRBJ2-5, with 10 bases identical to TRBD2. With V trimmed by 5 bases and J by 5 bases, 8 bases remained unmatched. This CDR3 has 15 amino acids. Germline values: CDR1 KGHSH, CDR2 LQKENI. The CDR3 here is CASSAAGTSAETQYF. The CDR3 bases are TGTGCCAGCTCAGCAGCCGGGACTAGCGCGGAGACCCAGTACTTC. Together with reference TRBV18 and TRBJ2-5, the CDR3 gives the full variable domain: NAGVMQNPRHLVRRRGQEARLRCSPMKGHSHVYWYRQLPEEGLKFMVYLQKENIIDESGMPKERFSAEFPKEGPSILRIQQVVRGDSAAYFCASSAAGTSAETQYFGPGTRLLVL.

The J gene is TRBJ2-3, the V gene TRBV29-1, with D tentatively TRBD1 or TRBD2 (5 bases each). The CDR3 runs to 13 residues. Trimming cost V 8 bases and J 6 bases, with 18 bases left between them. Germline assignment: CDR1 SQVTM and CDR2 ANQGSEA. The CDR3 coding sequence is TGCAGCTCCGGGGCTTACGGTGGGGATACGCAGTATTTT. This codes for CSSGAYGGDTQYF.

The V and J genes are TRBV25-1 and TRBJ1-4; D perhaps matches TRBD1 (6 bases). This CDR3 region has 13 residues. Germline CDR1 and CDR2: MGHDK and SYGVNS. Trimming shortened V by 4 bases and J by 11 bases, and 14 bases separated the two germline ends. The CDR3 loop is CASSGWTEEKLFF. CDR3 nucleotide sequence: TGTGCCAGCAGTGGATGGACAGAGGAGAAACTGTTTTTT.

V and J are TRBV6-1 and TRBJ1-3; D is undetermined. CDR3 length: 14 amino acids. V shed 6 bases and J shed 0 bases, with 9 bases lying between them. Germline CDR1 is MNHNS and CDR2 is SASEGT. The CDR3 region is CASSEPSSGNTIYF. Written as DNA, the CDR3 is TGTGCCAGCAGCGAACCCAGCTCTGGAAACACCATATATTTT.

The chain joins TRBV30 to TRBJ1-3, with D tentatively TRBD1 (5 bases). The CDR3 consists of 14 residues. Trimming left V 2 bases short and J 4 bases short, with 12 bases between. Per germline, CDR1 GTSNPN and CDR2 SVGIG (reference sequence). In nucleotides, the CDR3 is TGTGCCTGGAGTCCAGGGCCCCCAGGAAACACCATATATTTT. Its translation is CAWSPGPPGNTIYF.

This rearrangement joins TRBV30 to TRBJ1-6; D gene ambiguous. The CDR3 has 15 amino acids. The germline CDR1 and CDR2 sequences are GTSNPN and SVGIG (reference sequence). The V and J ends lost 5 bases and 5 bases respectively, with 16 bases between them. The CDR3 DNA reads as TGTGCCTGGGAGCTCTACGGACTGGATAATTCACCCCTCCACTTT. Encoded protein: CAWELYGLDNSPLHF.

The V call is TRBV12-5, the J call TRBJ2-5; 10 nucleotides agree with TRBD1. Germline V gene lookup returns CDR1 LGHNT and CDR2 FRNRAP. The CDR3 totals 15 residues. Trimming took 2 bases from V and 5 from J; bases not matched to a gene: 5. This CDR3 reads CASGLMGQGSETQYF. In DNA, the CDR3 is TGTGCTAGTGGTTTGATGGGACAGGGGAGTGAGACCCAGTACTTC.

The chain's CDR3 is CASSDLGGISNQPQHF. In nucleotides, the CDR3 is TGTGCCAGCAGTGATTTGGGGGGGATAAGCAATCAGCCCCAGCATTTT. The V call is TRBV2, the J call TRBJ1-5, with a possible D match to TRBD1 (5 bases). Trimming left V 3 bases short and J 1 base short, with 13 bases between. Germline CDR1 reads SNHLY; CDR2 reads FYNNEI. This CDR3 has 16 residues.

V and J are TRBV30 and TRBJ2-3; no clear D. This CDR3 has 13 amino acids. V was cut by 1 base and J by 0 bases, with 5 bases left in between. Germline CDR1 and CDR2: GTSNPN and SVGIG (reference sequence). The CDR3 reads CAWSGSSTDTQYF. Written as DNA, the CDR3 is TGTGCCTGGAGTGGCTCTAGCACAGATACGCAGTATTTT.

In its sample, this clone was seen a few times. This rearrangement joins TRBV7-2 to TRBJ2-7, with a tentative D call TRBD1 (6 bases). The CDR3 extends over 15 amino acids. V was cut by 1 base and J by 3 bases, with 13 bases left in between. Germline lookup yields CDR1 SGHTA and CDR2 FQGNSA. DNA for the CDR3: TGTGCCAGCAGCTTAGTAAGAGGCAGGGGCTACGAGCAGTACTTC. Encoded protein: CASSLVRGRGYEQYF.

In its sample, this clone was seen a few times. The rearrangement links TRBV7-3 to TRBJ2-1; D is undetermined. The germline V gene encodes CDR1 SGHTA and CDR2 FQGTGA. Trimming removed 6 bases at V and 4 bases at J, with 4 bases between. The CDR3 has 11 amino acids. The CDR3 sequence is CASRGYNEQFF. The CDR3 nucleotides read TGTGCCAGCAGAGGGTACAATGAGCAGTTCTTC.

This clone was detected a few times. The chain has TRBV5-4 and TRBJ1-2; D unclear. CDR1 is SGHNT, CDR2 YYREEE, per germline (reference sequence). The CDR3 extends over 14 amino acids. V was cut by 2 bases and J by 1 base, with 9 bases left in between. The CDR3 region has the DNA TGTGCCAGCAGCTTTTCTACCCATAACTATGGCTACACCTTC. The encoded protein is CASSFSTHNYGYTF. Looking up the rest from reference TRBV5-4 and TRBJ1-2 gives the full variable domain: ETGVTQSPTHLIKTRGQQVTLRCSSQSGHNTVSWYQQALGQGPQFIFQYYREEENGRGNFPPRFSGLQFPNYSSELNVNALELDDSALYLCASSFSTHNYGYTFGSGTRLTVV.

V usage is TRBV6-6 and J usage is TRBJ2-2; unclear D gene. Trimming pared 6 bases from V and 5 bases from J, leaving 10 bases between. This CDR3 comprises 13 residues. Germline CDR1 is MNHNY and CDR2 is SVGAGI (reference sequence). The CDR3 loop is CASSPTRTGELFF. CDR3 coding DNA: TGTGCCAGCAGCCCCACTCGAACCGGGGAGCTGTTTTTT.